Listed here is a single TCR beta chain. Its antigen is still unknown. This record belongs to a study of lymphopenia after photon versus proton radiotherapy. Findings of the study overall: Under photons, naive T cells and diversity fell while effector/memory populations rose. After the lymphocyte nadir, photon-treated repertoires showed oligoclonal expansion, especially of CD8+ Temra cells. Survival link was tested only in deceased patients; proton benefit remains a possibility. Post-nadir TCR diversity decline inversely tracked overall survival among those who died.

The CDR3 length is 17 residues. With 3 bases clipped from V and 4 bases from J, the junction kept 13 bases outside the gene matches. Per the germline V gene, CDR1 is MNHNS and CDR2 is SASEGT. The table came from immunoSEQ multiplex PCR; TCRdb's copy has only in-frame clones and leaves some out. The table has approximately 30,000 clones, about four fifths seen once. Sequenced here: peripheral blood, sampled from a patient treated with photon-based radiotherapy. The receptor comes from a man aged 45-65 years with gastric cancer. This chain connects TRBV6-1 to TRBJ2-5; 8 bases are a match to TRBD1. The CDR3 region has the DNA TGTGCCAGCAGTGAGTCAGTTTCAGGGGGCATGTTAGAGACCCAGTACTTC. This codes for CASSESVSGGMLETQYF.